One sample yielded the 32 T cell receptor beta chains listed below, sequenced in a study of blood T cell repertoires in COVID-19. Clones were sequenced by immunoSEQ multiplex PCR, and TCRdb holds only the in-frame ones, with some missing. Found here are a few hundred thousand clones, roughly nine tenths of them singletons; the top ten hold 1% to 1.5%. The source material was PBMCs or T cells enriched from blood (not recorded which). The source of these receptors is a human donor in a cohort exposed to, infected with or recovered from COVID-19 (not recorded which). The donor label of this sample is uncertain.

This clone occurred once. V and J are TRBV19 and TRBJ2-1; D is possibly TRBD1 (5 bases). V was cut by 5 bases and J by 0 bases, with 8 bases left in between. This CDR3 spans 14 amino acids. Per the germline V gene, CDR1 is LNHDA and CDR2 is SQIVND (reference sequence). For the CDR3, the DNA is TGTGCCAGTAGTTGGGGCGTCTCCTACAATGAGCAGTTCTTC. As protein: CASSWGVSYNEQFF.

The rearrangement joins TRBV3-1 (or the pseudogene TRBV3-2) to TRBJ2-7, with TRBD2 matching over 11 bases. The CDR3 spans 17 residues. V lost 0 bases, J lost 2 bases, and 6 bases stayed unmatched. In germline, CDR1 is LGHDT, CDR2 YNNKEL (reference sequence). The DNA of the CDR3 is TGTGCCAGCAGCCAAGATCCCGTACTAGCGGGGGCCTACGAGCAGTACTTC. Translated: CASSQDPVLAGAYEQYF.

The V and J genes are TRBV7-9 and TRBJ2-2; 9 positions agree with TRBD1. Losses at the gene ends were 7 bases for V and 6 bases for J; bases not matched to a gene: 6. The length of the CDR3 is 14 residues. CDR1 and CDR2 from the germline V gene are SEHNR and FQNEAQ (reference sequence). Here the CDR3 reads CASNLQGAPGELFF. CDR3 DNA sequence: TGTGCCAGCAACCTACAGGGGGCGCCCGGGGAGCTGTTTTTT.

This clone has only one observation. The chain's CDR3 is CASSFSDYTDTQYF. The CDR3 coding sequence is TGTGCCAGCAGCTTTTCAGACTACACAGATACGCAGTATTTT. The chain joins TRBV11-2 to TRBJ2-3; the D gene is possibly TRBD2 (5 bases). With 3 bases removed from V and 2 bases from J, the gap between germline ends came to 9 bases. Germline V lookup: CDR1 SGHAT, CDR2 FQNNGV. The CDR3 is 14 residues long.

The genes are TRBV4-1 and TRBJ2-4; 7 positions match TRBD2. The CDR3 is 17 amino acids. The germline V gene has CDR1 MGHRA and CDR2 YSYEKL. V dropped 4 bases and J dropped 0; count of bases not matched to a gene: 9. As DNA, the CDR3 is TGCGCCAGCAGCCCCCTGGGGGGGGGAAGAGCCAAAAACATTCAGTACTTC. Its protein is CASSPLGGGRAKNIQYF.

The chain recombines TRBV7-3 with TRBJ2-7; TRBD2 aligns across 7 bases. V trimming: 1 base; J trimming: 0 bases; junction bases outside the gene matches: 3. Germline V gene sequence: CDR1 SGHTA, CDR2 FQGTGA. The CDR3 contains 15 residues. The CDR3 nucleotides read TGTGCCAGCAGCTTAATCGGCGGGGGCTCCTACGAGCAGTACTTC. Its protein product is CASSLIGGGSYEQYF.

The chain combines TRBV18 with TRBJ1-3; D possibly corresponds to TRBD1 (6 bases). In germline, CDR1 is KGHSH, CDR2 LQKENI. The CDR3 extends over 14 amino acids. Between the trimmed V and J ends, which lost 6 bases and 4 bases, there was a span of 13 bases. This chain's CDR3 is CASSLGTRGNTIYF. In DNA, the CDR3 is TGTGCCAGCTCTCTGGGGACAAGAGGAAACACCATATATTTT.

For the CDR3, the DNA is TGTGCCAGCAGCCCAGCTAGCGGGAACACCGGGGAGCTGTTTTTT. Translating it yields CASSPASGNTGELFF. This chain uses TRBV7-3 with TRBJ2-2; TRBD2 matches 7 bases. V dropped 5 bases and J dropped 1; count of bases not matched to a gene: 4. The CDR3 sequence is 15 residues long. Germline-derived CDR1 and CDR2 are SGHTA and FQGTGA.

Comments on this clone: Different DNA sequences within this sample yield the same CDR3. V usage is TRBV10-3 and J usage is TRBJ1-1; D remains unclear. The CDR3 length is 12 residues. Germline V gene sequence: CDR1 ENHRY, CDR2 SYGVKD. V lost 6 bases, J lost 1 base, and 6 bases lay in between. In nucleotides, the CDR3 is TGTGCCATCAGGGGAGGGAACACTGAAGCTTTCTTT. Its translation is CAIRGGNTEAFF.

This clone was detected a few times. The V call is TRBV19, the J call TRBJ1-4; 8 bases agree with TRBD1. Germline V gene lookup returns CDR1 LNHDA and CDR2 SQIVND (reference sequence). The J segment lost 7 bases and the V segment lost 7 bases, leaving 8 bases of the junction unmatched. The CDR3 has 14 amino acids. CDR3 loop: CASKAGGRPEKLFF. In nucleotides, the CDR3 is TGTGCCAGTAAAGCAGGGGGCCGTCCTGAAAAACTGTTTTTT.

The rearrangement uses TRBV5-1 and TRBJ2-1; 9 bases are shared with TRBD2. The CDR3 has 15 amino acids. Germline-derived CDR1 and CDR2 are SGHRS and YFSETQ. V was pared by 4 bases and J by 6 bases, with 8 bases of the junction left unmatched. CDR3 loop: CASSGASGVINEQFF. CDR3 nucleotides: TGCGCCAGCAGCGGGGCTAGCGGGGTTATCAATGAGCAGTTCTTC.

DNA for the CDR3: TGTGCCAGCAGCTCGGCGCCCGGGACAGGGGGATACGAGCAGTACTTC. It yields the protein CASSSAPGTGGYEQYF. The chain uses TRBV5-6 and TRBJ2-7; 11 nucleotides line up with TRBD1. This CDR3 region has 16 residues. J gave up 4 bases and V 3 bases, and 9 bases lay outside the gene matches. The germline CDR1 and CDR2 sequences are SGHDT and YYEEEE.

The chain combines TRBV19 with TRBJ1-1; 7 nucleotides match TRBD1. The CDR3 totals 15 residues. V shed 5 bases, J shed 3 bases, and the junction held 9 bases outside the gene matches. The V gene's germline CDR1 is LNHDA and CDR2 SQIVND (reference sequence). The CDR3, as DNA: TGTGCCAGTAGTTACCGGGGACAGACTTACACTGAAGCTTTCTTT. Its translation: CASSYRGQTYTEAFF.

The chain employs TRBV5-1 and TRBJ2-2; the D is unclear. The CDR3 is made up of 12 amino acids. Per germline, CDR1 SGHRS and CDR2 YFSETQ. Trimming removed 3 bases at V and 2 bases at J, with 2 bases between. The CDR3 DNA follows: TGCGCCAGCAGCTCTAACACCGGGGAGCTGTTTTTT. This sequence encodes CASSSNTGELFF.

The chain is built from TRBV3-1 (or the pseudogene TRBV3-2) and TRBJ2-7; no reliable D call. The CDR3 is 14 residues long. Per germline, CDR1 LGHDT and CDR2 YNNKEL (reference sequence). V shed 0 bases and J shed 7 bases, with 13 bases lying between them. The CDR3 protein is CASSQDLVPGEQYF. CDR3 sequence (DNA): TGTGCCAGCAGCCAAGACCTCGTGCCGGGTGAGCAGTACTTC.

The V call is TRBV2, the J call TRBJ2-7; D is undetermined. Deletions cut 4 bases from V and 3 bases from J, with 4 bases between. The CDR3 sequence is 11 residues long. CDR1 is SNHLY and CDR2 is FYNNEI in the germline V gene. The CDR3 loop is CASSAHYEQYF. The DNA of the CDR3 is TGTGCCAGCAGTGCCCACTACGAGCAGTACTTC. Full variable domain (outside the CDR3, taken from reference TRBV2 and TRBJ2-7): EPEVTQTPSHQVTQMGQEVILRCVPISNHLYFYWYRQILGQKVEFLVSFYNNEISEKSEIFDDQFSVERPDGSNFTLKIRSTKLEDSAMYFCASSAHYEQYFGPGTRLTVT.

This sequence joins TRBV29-1 and TRBJ2-2, with TRBD1 as a possible D gene (5 bases). Germline V lookup: CDR1 SQVTM, CDR2 ANQGSEA. The CDR3 length is 14 residues. The V and J ends lost 2 bases and 8 bases respectively, with 15 bases between them. CDR3 loop: CSVEPAGSVGELFF. The DNA of the CDR3 is TGCAGCGTTGAACCGGCAGGGTCGGTAGGGGAGCTGTTTTTT.

The chain carries TRBV4-3 and TRBJ2-3; weak D call: TRBD1 (5 bases). The CDR3 covers 16 residues. Germline values: CDR1 LGHNA, CDR2 YSLEER. With 6 bases removed from V and 0 bases from J, the gap between germline ends came to 16 bases. CDR3 in amino acids: CASSLGAALSTDTQYF. For the CDR3, the DNA is TGCGCCAGCAGTCTAGGGGCGGCTTTAAGCACAGATACGCAGTATTTT.

The V gene is TRBV9, the J gene TRBJ1-1, with D possibly matching TRBD1 (5 bases). Germline V gene lookup returns CDR1 SGDLS and CDR2 YYNGEE. The CDR3 spans 15 residues. Trimming removed 4 bases from V and 1 base from J, with 14 bases in between. The CDR3 region has the DNA TGTGCCAGCAGCCCCAAGGGACTCCAGAACACTGAAGCTTTCTTT. Encoded protein: CASSPKGLQNTEAFF.

This chain links TRBV2 with TRBJ1-6; no clear D gene. Trimming took 5 bases from V and 0 from J, leaving 17 bases between them. The germline CDR1 and CDR2 sequences are SNHLY and FYNNEI. This CDR3 is 18 amino acids long. The CDR3 is CASSPFEAWSSYNSPLHF. The DNA of the CDR3 is TGTGCCAGCAGTCCCTTTGAAGCGTGGTCCTCCTATAATTCACCCCTCCACTTT.

This chain connects TRBV7-2 to TRBJ1-1; possibly TRBD1 for D (5 bases). The CDR3 length is 15 residues. V dropped 7 bases and J dropped 0 bases, with 15 bases sitting between them. Per germline, CDR1 SGHTA and CDR2 FQGNSA. DNA for the CDR3: TGTGCCAGCATCAAGGGGCAGGCCATGAACACTGAAGCTTTCTTT. Protein sequence: CASIKGQAMNTEAFF. The full variable domain, with the rest looked up from reference TRBV7-2 and TRBJ1-1, is GAGVSQSPSNKVTEKGKDVELRCDPISGHTALYWYRQSLGQGLEFLIYFQGNSAPDKSGLPSDRFSAERTGGSVSTLTIQRTQQEDSAVYLCASIKGQAMNTEAFFGQGTRLTVV.

This rearrangement joins TRBV18 to TRBJ1-1; possibly TRBD1 for D (6 bases). Germline CDR1 reads KGHSH; CDR2 reads LQKENI. V gave up 0 bases and J gave up 3 bases, with 11 bases separating them. The CDR3 length is 15 residues. CDR3: CASSPPRGRDTEAFF. The CDR3 nucleotides are TGTGCCAGCTCACCACCTAGGGGGAGGGACACTGAAGCTTTCTTT.

The chain uses TRBV5-6 and TRBJ1-2; 9 bases line up with TRBD1. CDR3 length: 14 residues. The V segment lost 0 bases and the J segment 6 bases; nucleotides outside the gene matches: 3. The germline V gene has CDR1 SGHDT and CDR2 YYEEEE. This CDR3 is CASSLAWTGDGYTF. CDR3 coding DNA: TGTGCCAGCAGCTTGGCATGGACAGGGGATGGCTACACCTTC.

The V call is TRBV21-1, the J call TRBJ1-3; TRBD1 is the table's D call and was not checked against the DNA. TRBV21-1 is a pseudogene. The CDR3 consists of 15 residues. The CDR3 sequence: CASIPRGHTGNTIYF. The CDR3, as DNA: TGTGCCAGCATTCCGAGGGGGCACACTGGAAACACCATATATTTT.

CDR3 loop: CASSQDHVASNTEAFF. CDR3 sequence (DNA): TGCGCCAGCAGCCAAGATCACGTAGCCTCGAACACTGAAGCTTTCTTT. The J gene is TRBJ1-1, the V gene TRBV4-3; D not resolved. Trimming pared 0 bases from V and 1 base from J, leaving 12 bases between. The CDR3 spans 16 residues. The germline V gene encodes CDR1 LGHNA and CDR2 YSLEER.

The CDR3 spells CASSGQPYNEQFF. CDR3 bases: TGTGCCAGCAGCGGACAGCCTTACAATGAGCAGTTCTTC. The chain links TRBV9 to TRBJ2-1, with a possible D match to TRBD1 (5 bases). Trimming shortened V by 3 bases and J by 4 bases, and 8 bases separated the two germline ends. The CDR3 runs 13 residues. Germline V CDR1 and CDR2: SGDLS, YYNGEE.

This clone was picked up a small number of times. This sequence joins TRBV7-5 and TRBJ1-2; the table names TRBD1, a call not compared with the DNA. TRBV7-5 has pseudogene status. The CDR3 contains 12 residues. Here the CDR3 DNA reads TGTGCCAGAGGGACACGTAACTATGGCTACACCTTC. Protein product: CARGTRNYGYTF.

This chain joins TRBV29-1 and TRBJ2-1, with D perhaps matching TRBD1 (6 bases). This CDR3 is 15 amino acids long. Trimming removed 5 bases from V and 6 bases from J, with 20 bases in between. CDR1 SQVTM and CDR2 ANQGSEA come from the germline V gene. The CDR3, as DNA: TGCAGCGTTTCCCTTCCACAGGGTGTTGGCAATGAGCAGTTCTTC. Translation: CSVSLPQGVGNEQFF.

CDR3 sequence reads: CASSLIFGGQGVSEQFF. The CDR3 nucleotides are TGTGCCAGCAGCTTAATCTTTGGCGGACAGGGTGTCAGCGAGCAGTTCTTC. This chain links TRBV11-2 with TRBJ2-1; 8 bases are shared with TRBD1. CDR3 length equals 17 residues. Germline-derived CDR1 and CDR2 are SGHAT and FQNNGV. After removal of 2 bases from V and 10 bases from J, the junction contained 16 bases not matched to a gene.

The rearrangement uses TRBV5-6 and TRBJ1-1; D is possibly TRBD1 (5 bases). Trimming pared 2 bases from V and 0 bases from J, leaving 8 bases between. CDR1 is SGHDT, CDR2 YYEEEE, per germline. This CDR3 comprises 14 residues. The CDR3 sequence is CASSFGGVNTEAFF. In DNA, the CDR3 is TGTGCCAGCAGCTTCGGGGGGGTGAACACTGAAGCTTTCTTT.

The chain carries TRBV12-3 or TRBV12-4 and TRBJ2-7; D ambiguous. V lost 3 bases, J lost 7 bases, and 10 bases lay in between. The CDR3 is made up of 12 amino acids. CDR3 sequence: CASSFSSGEQYF. Written as DNA, the CDR3 is TGTGCCAGCAGTTTTTCGTCGGGTGAGCAGTACTTC.

For this clone: Within the sample, other DNA sequences also encode this same CDR3. The J gene is TRBJ1-2, the V gene TRBV29-1; a weak D match, TRBD1 (5 bases). Germline CDR1 SQVTM, CDR2 ANQGSEA. The CDR3 is 11 amino acids. The ends were cut back, 4 bases at V and 2 bases at J, with 5 bases in the middle. Written as DNA, the CDR3 is TGCAGCGTTGCAGGGAACTATGGCTACACCTTC. This encodes CSVAGNYGYTF.